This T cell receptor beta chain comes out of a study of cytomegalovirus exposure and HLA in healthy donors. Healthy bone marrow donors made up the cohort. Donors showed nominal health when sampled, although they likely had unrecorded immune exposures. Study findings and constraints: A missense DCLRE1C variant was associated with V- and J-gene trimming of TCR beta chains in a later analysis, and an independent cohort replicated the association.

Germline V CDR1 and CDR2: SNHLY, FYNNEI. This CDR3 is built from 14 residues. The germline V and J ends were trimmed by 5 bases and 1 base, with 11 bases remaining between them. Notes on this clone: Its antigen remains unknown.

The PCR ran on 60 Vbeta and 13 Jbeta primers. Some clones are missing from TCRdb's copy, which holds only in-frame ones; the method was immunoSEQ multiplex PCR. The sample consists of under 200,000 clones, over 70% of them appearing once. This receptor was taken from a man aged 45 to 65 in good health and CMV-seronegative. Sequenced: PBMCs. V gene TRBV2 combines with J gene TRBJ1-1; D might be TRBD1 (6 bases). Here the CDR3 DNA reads TGTGCCAGCAGTCTAACGGGACAGAACACTGAAGCTTTCTTT. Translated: CASSLTGQNTEAFF.